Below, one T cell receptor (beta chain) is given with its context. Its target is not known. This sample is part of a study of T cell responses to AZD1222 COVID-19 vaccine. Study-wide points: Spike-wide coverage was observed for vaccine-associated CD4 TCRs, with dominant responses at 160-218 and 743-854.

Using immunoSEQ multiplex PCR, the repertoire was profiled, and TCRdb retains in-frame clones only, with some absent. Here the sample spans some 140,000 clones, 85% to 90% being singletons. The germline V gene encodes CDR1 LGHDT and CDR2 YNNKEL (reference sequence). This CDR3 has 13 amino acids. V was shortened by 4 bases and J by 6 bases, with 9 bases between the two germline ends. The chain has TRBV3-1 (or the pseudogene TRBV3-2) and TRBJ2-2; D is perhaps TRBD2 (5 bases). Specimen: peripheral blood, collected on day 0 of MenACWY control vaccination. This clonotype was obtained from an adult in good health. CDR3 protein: CASSPGSAGELFF. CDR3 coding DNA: TGTGCCAGCAGCCCGGGGAGTGCCGGGGAGCTGTTTTTT.